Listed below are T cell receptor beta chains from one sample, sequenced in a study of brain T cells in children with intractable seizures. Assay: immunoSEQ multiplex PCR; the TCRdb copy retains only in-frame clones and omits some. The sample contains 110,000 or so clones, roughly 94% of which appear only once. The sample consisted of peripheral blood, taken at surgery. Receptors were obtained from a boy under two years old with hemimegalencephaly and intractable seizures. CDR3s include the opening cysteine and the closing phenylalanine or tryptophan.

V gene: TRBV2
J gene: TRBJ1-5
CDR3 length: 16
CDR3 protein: CASSEGGWQGNQPQHF

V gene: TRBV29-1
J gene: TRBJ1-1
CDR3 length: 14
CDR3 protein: CSVYRLPNSYEAFF

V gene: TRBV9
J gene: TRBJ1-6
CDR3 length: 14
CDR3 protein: CASSAGVYNSPLHF

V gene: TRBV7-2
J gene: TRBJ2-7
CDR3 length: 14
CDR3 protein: CASSLDRSSYEQYF

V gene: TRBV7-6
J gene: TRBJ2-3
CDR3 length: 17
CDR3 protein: CASSLGPLAAGTDTQYF

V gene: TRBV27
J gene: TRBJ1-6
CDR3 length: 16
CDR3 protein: CASSFTDRLQNSPLHF

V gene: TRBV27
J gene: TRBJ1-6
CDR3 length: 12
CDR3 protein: CASSRGYSPLHF

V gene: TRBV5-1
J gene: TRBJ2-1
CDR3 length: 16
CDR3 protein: CASSFPRASGHNEQFF

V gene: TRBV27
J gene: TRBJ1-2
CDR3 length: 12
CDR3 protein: CASSLPGGGYTF

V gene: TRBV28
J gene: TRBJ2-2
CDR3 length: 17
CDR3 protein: CASSPCLLAGVDGELFF

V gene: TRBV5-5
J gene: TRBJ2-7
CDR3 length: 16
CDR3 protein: CASSSRGPRDPYEQYF

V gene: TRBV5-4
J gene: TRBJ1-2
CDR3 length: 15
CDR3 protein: CASSLQGQGDYGYTF

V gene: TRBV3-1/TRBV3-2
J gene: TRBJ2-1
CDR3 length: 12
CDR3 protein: CASSQTLAEQFF

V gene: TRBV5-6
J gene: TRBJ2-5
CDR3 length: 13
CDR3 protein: CASSTGLWETQYF

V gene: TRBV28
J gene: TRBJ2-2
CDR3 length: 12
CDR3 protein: CASSLLSGELFF

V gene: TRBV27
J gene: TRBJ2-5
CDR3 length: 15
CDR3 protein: CASRHLGVNQETQYF

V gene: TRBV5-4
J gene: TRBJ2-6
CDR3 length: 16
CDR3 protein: CASSLGGSSGANVLTF

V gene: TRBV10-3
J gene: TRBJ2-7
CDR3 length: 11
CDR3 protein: CAISESWEQYF

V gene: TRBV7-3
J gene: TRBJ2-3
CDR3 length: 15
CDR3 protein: CASSLRGTSTDTQYF

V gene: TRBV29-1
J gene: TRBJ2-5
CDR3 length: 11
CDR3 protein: CSVVSVETQYF

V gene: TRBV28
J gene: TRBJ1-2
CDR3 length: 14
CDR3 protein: CASSPPLLGYGYTF

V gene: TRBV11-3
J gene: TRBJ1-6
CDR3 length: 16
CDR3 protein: CASSFGPPYDNSPLHF

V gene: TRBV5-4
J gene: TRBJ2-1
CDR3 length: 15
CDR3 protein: CASSLSSGGYNEQFF

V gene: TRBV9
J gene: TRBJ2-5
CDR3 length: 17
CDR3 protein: CASSVDWGGRASETQYF

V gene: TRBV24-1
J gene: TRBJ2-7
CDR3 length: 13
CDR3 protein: CATSDGIAYEQYF

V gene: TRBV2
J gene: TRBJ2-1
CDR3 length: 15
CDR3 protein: CASSEFGLNYNEQFF

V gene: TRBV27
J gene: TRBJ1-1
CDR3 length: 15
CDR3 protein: CASSALNLRYTEAFF

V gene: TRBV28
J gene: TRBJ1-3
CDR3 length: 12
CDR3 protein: CASSLAGNTIYF

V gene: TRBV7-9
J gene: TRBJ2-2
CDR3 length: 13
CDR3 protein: CASSSRGAGELFF

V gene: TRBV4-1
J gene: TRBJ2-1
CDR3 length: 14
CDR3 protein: CASSQVRGYNEQFF

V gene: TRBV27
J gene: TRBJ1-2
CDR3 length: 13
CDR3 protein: CASRWAGGYGYTF

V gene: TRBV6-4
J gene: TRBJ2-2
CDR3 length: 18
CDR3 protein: CASSQGPVGGANTGELFF

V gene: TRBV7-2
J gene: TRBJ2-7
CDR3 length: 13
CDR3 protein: CASSLGQGREQYF

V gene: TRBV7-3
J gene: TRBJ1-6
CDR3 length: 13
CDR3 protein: CASSRTGISPLHF

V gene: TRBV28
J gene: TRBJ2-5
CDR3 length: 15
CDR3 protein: CASSHPGLSQETQYF

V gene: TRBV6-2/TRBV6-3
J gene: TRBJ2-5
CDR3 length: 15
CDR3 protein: CASSSNRDNQETQYF

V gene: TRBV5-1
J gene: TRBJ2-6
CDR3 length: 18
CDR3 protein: CASSYFQGAHSGANVLTF

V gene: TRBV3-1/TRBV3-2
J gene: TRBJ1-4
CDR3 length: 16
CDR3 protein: CASSQEYRGLDEKLFF

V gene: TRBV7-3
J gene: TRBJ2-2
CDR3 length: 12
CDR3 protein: CASSSNTGELFF

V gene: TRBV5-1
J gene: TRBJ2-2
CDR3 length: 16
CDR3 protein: CASSGQTGSRNGELFF

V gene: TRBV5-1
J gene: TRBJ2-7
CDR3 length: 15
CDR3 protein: CASSRVGGSWDEQYF

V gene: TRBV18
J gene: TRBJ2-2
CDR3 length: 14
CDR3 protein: CASSTMGASGELFF

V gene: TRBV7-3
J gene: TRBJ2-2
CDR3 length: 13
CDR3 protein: CASALAGGRELFF

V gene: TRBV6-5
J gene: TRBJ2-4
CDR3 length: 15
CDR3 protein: CASRDFRGPKNIQYF

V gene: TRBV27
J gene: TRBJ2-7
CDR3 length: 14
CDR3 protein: CASSSTGRRGEQYF

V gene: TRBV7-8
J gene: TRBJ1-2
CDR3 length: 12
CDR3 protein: CASSAGGYGYTF

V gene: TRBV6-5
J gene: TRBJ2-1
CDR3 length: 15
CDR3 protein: CASSSEGGPRNEQFF

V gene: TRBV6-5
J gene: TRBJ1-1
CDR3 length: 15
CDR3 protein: CASSYSVGLNTEAFF

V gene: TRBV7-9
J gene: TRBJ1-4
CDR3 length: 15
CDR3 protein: CASSLVAEPMRKLFF